These 10 T cell receptor beta chains share one sample of origin, sequenced in a study of T cells in Graves' hyperthyroidism and ophthalmopathy. RNA transcripts served as the template for amplifying TCR beta CDR3 regions. The TCR CDR3 first-round RT-PCR relied on the HTBI primer set. Each CDR3 protein is one row after TCRdb ran MiXCR on the multiplex PCR reads. This sample has about 320,000 distinct CDR3 sequences, with around a sixth found just once. Input material: blood. Receptors originate from a young man with Graves' hyperthyroidism.

The V call is TRBV29-1, the J call TRBJ2-1; no clear D. The CDR3 has 12 amino acids. Germline V lookup: CDR1 SQVTM, CDR2 ANQGSEA. Trimming left V 4 bases short and J 2 bases short, with 6 bases between. CDR3 DNA: TGCAGCGTTGTTCCCCCCTACAATGAGCAGTTCTTC. Its protein is CSVVPPYNEQFF.

This clonotype was seen a handful of times. This sequence joins TRBV4-2 and TRBJ1-1, with D perhaps TRBD1 (5 bases). Trimming pared 3 bases from V and 0 bases from J, leaving 8 bases between. This CDR3 contains 14 residues. In germline, CDR1 is LGHNA, CDR2 YNFKEQ. CDR3 sequence (DNA): TGTGCCAGCAGCCATGGGGGGATGAACACTGAAGCTTTCTTT. Its translation: CASSHGGMNTEAFF.

This clonotype has a count of ten or more. This chain joins TRBV2 and TRBJ1-5, with 7 bases lining up with TRBD1. The V segment lost 6 bases and the J segment 0 bases; nucleotides outside the gene matches: 11. This CDR3 contains 17 residues. Germline V gives CDR1 SNHLY, CDR2 FYNNEI. The DNA of the CDR3 is TGTGCCAGCAGCCACCCGGGACAGTCGTATAGCAATCAGCCCCAGCATTTT. Translating it yields CASSHPGQSYSNQPQHF.

V usage is TRBV7-9 and J usage is TRBJ2-1; a possible D gene is TRBD2 (6 bases). V lost 8 bases, J lost 1 base, and 12 bases lay in between. The CDR3 covers 14 residues. Germline assignment: CDR1 SEHNR and CDR2 FQNEAQ (reference sequence). This CDR3 is CASGSDYSYNEQFF. CDR3 DNA: TGTGCCAGCGGCTCGGACTATTCCTACAATGAGCAGTTCTTC.

V is TRBV12-3 or TRBV12-4 and J is TRBJ2-5, with 8 bases that match TRBD2. This CDR3 comprises 13 residues. After removal of 10 bases from V and 2 bases from J, the junction contained 6 bases not matched to a gene. CDR3 DNA sequence: TGTGCCACCAGCGGGGGTCGACAAGAGACCCAGTACTTC. Residues: CATSGGRQETQYF.

This clonotype was found many times. The genes are TRBV28 and TRBJ2-7, with 7 bases identical to TRBD2. The CDR3 contains 14 residues. The V gene end was trimmed by 7 bases and the J gene end by 4 bases; junction bases not matched to a gene: 10. Per the germline V gene, CDR1 is MDHEN and CDR2 is SYDVKM. Here the CDR3 DNA reads TGTGCCAGCATTGAGGCGGGAGATAAGTACGAGCAGTACTTC. Protein: CASIEAGDKYEQYF.

This clonotype was counted only a few times. The chain combines TRBV14 with TRBJ1-2, with D perhaps TRBD1 (5 bases). V was cut by 2 bases and J by 4 bases, with 23 bases left in between. Germline lookup yields CDR1 SGHDN and CDR2 FVKESK. The CDR3 sequence is 18 residues long. This chain's CDR3 is CASSQLSRGSRAVYGYTF. The CDR3 DNA reads as TGTGCCAGCAGCCAACTTTCCCGGGGGTCCAGGGCAGTCTATGGCTACACCTTC.

This clonotype was detected only a few times. V and J are TRBV19 and TRBJ1-1; TRBD1 matches at 8 bases. Trimming took 3 bases from V and 4 from J; bases not matched to a gene: 1. The CDR3 spans 13 residues. In germline, CDR1 is LNHDA, CDR2 SQIVND (reference sequence). CDR3 in DNA: TGTGCCAGTAGTATCACAGGGGGCACTGAAGCTTTCTTT. Translation gives CASSITGGTEAFF.

This clonotype was detected ten times or more. The chain combines TRBV30 with TRBJ1-2; D possibly corresponds to TRBD1 (5 bases). Trimming cost V 1 base and J 7 bases, with 22 bases left between them. The germline V gene encodes CDR1 GTSNPN and CDR2 SVGIG (reference sequence). The CDR3 loop spans 16 amino acids. CDR3 bases: TGTGCCTGGAGTGCCCCCGAGGGGAGGTTTATCGGTGGCTACACCTTC. This codes for CAWSAPEGRFIGGYTF. The whole variable domain, remainder taken from reference TRBV30 and TRBJ1-2, is SQTIHQWPATLVQPVGSPLSLECTVEGTSNPNLYWYRQAAGRGLQLLFYSVGIGQISSEVPQNLSASRPQDRQFILSSKKLLLSDSGFYLCAWSAPEGRFIGGYTFGSGTRLTVV.

This clonotype was detected many times. The chain couples TRBV7-2 to TRBJ2-3; 12 nucleotides line up with TRBD2. The CDR3 has 16 residues. V was pared by 6 bases and J by 10 bases, with 14 bases of the junction left unmatched. Per the germline V gene, CDR1 is SGHTA and CDR2 is FQGNSA. CDR3 sequence: CASSSTSGSPYGPQYF. The CDR3 bases are TGTGCCAGCAGTTCGACTAGCGGGAGCCCTTATGGTCCGCAGTATTTT. The entire variable domain, with the rest obtained from reference TRBV7-2 and TRBJ2-3, is as follows: GAGVSQSPSNKVTEKGKDVELRCDPISGHTALYWYRQSLGQGLEFLIYFQGNSAPDKSGLPSDRFSAERTGGSVSTLTIQRTQQEDSAVYLCASSSTSGSPYGPQYFGPGTRLTVL.